A single sample is the source of the 22 T cell receptor beta chains below, sequenced in a study of blood T cell repertoires in COVID-19. Assay: immunoSEQ multiplex PCR; the TCRdb copy retains only in-frame clones and omits some. The table has 100,000 to 150,000 clones, 81% seen once. The sequenced sample consisted of peripheral blood. Receptor source: a man younger than 45 with COVID-19, enrolled during active disease.

V usage is TRBV7-9 and J usage is TRBJ2-4, with 13 nucleotides matching TRBD2. CDR1 SEHNR and CDR2 FQNEAQ come from the germline V gene (reference sequence). V shed 8 bases and J 5 bases; nucleotides not matched to a gene: 6. This CDR3 contains 15 residues. The CDR3 nucleotides are TGTGCCAGCTGTCCCGGGACTAGCGGGGAAAACATTCAGTACTTC. This translates into CASCPGTSGENIQYF.

The rearrangement joins TRBV19 to TRBJ1-2; D is uncertain. Germline values: CDR1 LNHDA, CDR2 SQIVND (reference sequence). The CDR3 loop spans 16 amino acids. The ends were cut back, 3 bases at V and 2 bases at J, with 16 bases in the middle. CDR3: CASSIFPQGRNYGYTF. CDR3 DNA sequence: TGTGCCAGTAGTATTTTCCCACAAGGGAGGAACTATGGCTACACCTTC.

V gene TRBV4-1 combines with J gene TRBJ2-7, with 7 bases identical to TRBD1. After removal of 2 bases from V and 4 bases from J, the junction contained 2 bases not matched to a gene. The CDR3 contains 13 residues. CDR1 MGHRA and CDR2 YSYEKL come from the germline V gene. CDR3 in amino acids: CASSQSQGYEQYF. The DNA for the CDR3 is TGCGCCAGCAGCCAATCACAGGGGTACGAGCAGTACTTC.

The chain combines TRBV19 with TRBJ1-3; weak D call: TRBD1 (6 bases). Germline assignment: CDR1 LNHDA and CDR2 SQIVND (reference sequence). This CDR3 comprises 13 residues. With 9 bases removed from V and 1 base from J, the gap between germline ends came to 10 bases. Here the CDR3 reads CASRRGSGNTIYF. Written as DNA, the CDR3 is TGTGCCAGCCGCAGGGGTTCTGGAAACACCATATATTTT.

V is TRBV6-1 and J is TRBJ1-2, with D unclear. The CDR3 spans 15 residues. V was pared by 1 base and J by 5 bases, with 14 bases between. Germline CDR1 MNHNS, CDR2 SASEGT. This CDR3 reads CASSEGAGRGYGYTF. The CDR3 DNA follows: TGTGCCAGCAGTGAAGGGGCGGGGAGAGGATATGGCTACACCTTC.

The chain has TRBV6-5 and TRBJ1-2; weak D call: TRBD1 (6 bases). Trimming removed 0 bases at V and 7 bases at J, with 12 bases between. This CDR3 is built from 14 residues. Germline CDR1 is MNHEY and CDR2 is SVGAGI. The CDR3 DNA is TGTGCCAGCAGTTACTCCCCGGACAGCGCTGGCTACACCTTC. Translated, it gives CASSYSPDSAGYTF.

The rearrangement links TRBV27 to TRBJ1-6; 9 bases line up with TRBD1. Germline CDR1 and CDR2: MNHEY and SMNVEV (reference sequence). V lost 6 bases to trimming and J lost 7 bases; unmatched junction nucleotides: 10. The CDR3 is 16 amino acids. CDR3 region: CASSLYRGQWNSPLHF. The CDR3 DNA is TGTGCCAGCAGCTTGTACAGGGGGCAATGGAATTCACCCCTCCACTTT.

In its sample, this clone was seen once. V gene TRBV7-8 combines with J gene TRBJ2-7, with 11 positions matching TRBD1. Germline V gene sequence: CDR1 SGHVS, CDR2 FQNEAQ. This CDR3 contains 16 residues. Unmatched junction bases numbered 4, after V lost 0 bases and J lost 3 bases. The CDR3 sequence is CASSLARDRGIYEQYF. In nucleotides, the CDR3 is TGTGCCAGCAGCTTAGCGCGGGACAGGGGGATCTACGAGCAGTACTTC.

The chain joins TRBV28 to TRBJ2-7; possibly TRBD1 for D (5 bases). The CDR3 is made up of 14 amino acids. Germline V gene sequence: CDR1 MDHEN, CDR2 SYDVKM. The V end lost 8 bases, the J end lost 2 bases, and 16 bases lay between the germline ends. CDR3 nucleotides: TGTGCCAGCGCGTTGGGTAGGGGTGCCTACGAGCAGTACTTC. The encoded protein is CASALGRGAYEQYF. Combining the CDR3 with reference TRBV28 and TRBJ2-7 gives the whole variable domain DVKVTQSSRYLVKRTGEKVFLECVQDMDHENMFWYRQDPGLGLRLIYFSYDVKMKEKGDIPEGYSVSREKKERFSLILESASTNQTSMYLCASALGRGAYEQYFGPGTRLTVT.

This chain links TRBV18 with TRBJ2-7; no definite D call. This CDR3 region has 15 residues. V lost 0 bases and J 0 bases, leaving 9 bases between the germline ends. Per germline, CDR1 KGHSH and CDR2 LQKENI. Here the CDR3 reads CASSPPQHYSYEQYF. The DNA of the CDR3 is TGTGCCAGCTCACCACCCCAACATTACTCCTACGAGCAGTACTTC.

The V and J genes are TRBV19 and TRBJ1-5; possibly TRBD1 for D (6 bases). CDR1 and CDR2 from the germline V gene are LNHDA and SQIVND (reference sequence). Trimming took off 1 base at V and 4 bases at J, with 14 bases between the two ends. The CDR3 covers 16 residues. The CDR3 is CASSIVGHQGNQPQHF. CDR3 DNA sequence: TGTGCCAGTAGTATAGTGGGACATCAGGGTAATCAGCCCCAGCATTTT.

The CDR3 loop is CASSFTGFSYNSPLHF. The CDR3 coding sequence is TGTGCCAGCAGCTTTACGGGGTTCTCCTATAATTCACCCCTCCACTTT. The genes are TRBV7-2 and TRBJ1-6, with D unclear. This CDR3 comprises 16 residues. V lost 3 bases, J lost 0 bases, and 9 bases lay in between. Per germline, CDR1 SGHTA and CDR2 FQGNSA.

For the CDR3, the DNA is TGTGCCAGCAGTGAATGGGGCCAGGGAGGCACTGAAGCTTTCTTT. This sequence encodes CASSEWGQGGTEAFF. This chain joins TRBV2 and TRBJ1-1; D might be TRBD1 (5 bases). This CDR3 contains 15 residues. Germline-derived CDR1 and CDR2 are SNHLY and FYNNEI. With 2 bases removed from V and 4 bases from J, the gap between germline ends came to 14 bases.

This clone was seen only once. J is TRBJ2-6 and V is TRBV7-9; D not certain. The CDR3 is 19 residues long. Germline-derived CDR1 and CDR2 are SEHNR and FQNEAQ (reference sequence). Deletions cut 4 bases from V and 0 bases from J, with 19 bases between. CDR3 sequence: CASSSFALKRPSGANVLTF. The DNA of the CDR3 is TGTGCCAGCAGCTCCTTTGCCCTGAAGCGACCCTCTGGGGCCAACGTCCTGACTTTC.

The rearrangement uses TRBV5-4 and TRBJ1-1, with D perhaps TRBD1 (6 bases). Per germline, CDR1 SGHNT and CDR2 YYREEE (reference sequence). V was trimmed by 3 bases and J by 3 bases, leaving 18 bases between them. This CDR3 contains 16 residues. CDR3 loop: CASSWNQRGTDTEAFF. Here the CDR3 DNA reads TGTGCCAGCAGCTGGAACCAGAGGGGGACGGACACTGAAGCTTTCTTT.

The V call is TRBV5-4, the J call TRBJ2-1; D might be TRBD1 (6 bases). The CDR3 is 12 residues long. Germline CDR1 reads SGHNT; CDR2 reads YYREEE (reference sequence). The V end was cut by 4 bases, the J end by 12 bases, with 14 bases between. The CDR3: CASSNPRGGQFF. The DNA for the CDR3 is TGTGCCAGCAGCAACCCTAGAGGGGGGCAGTTCTTC.

By share, this clone ranks as medium-sized. The chain uses TRBV7-9 and TRBJ2-5; 8 bases agree with TRBD1. V was pared by 5 bases and J by 2 bases, with 10 bases of the junction left unmatched. Germline V lookup: CDR1 SEHNR, CDR2 FQNEAQ (reference sequence). The CDR3 contains 16 residues. The CDR3 spells CASSPERDRSQETQYF. For the CDR3, the DNA is TGTGCCAGCAGCCCCGAAAGGGACAGGTCTCAAGAGACCCAGTACTTC. The complete variable domain, with remaining parts taken from reference TRBV7-9 and TRBJ2-5, reads DTGVSQNPRHKITKRGQNVTFRCDPISEHNRLYWYRQTLGQGPEFLTYFQNEAQLEKSRLLSDRFSAERPKGSFSTLEIQRTEQGDSAMYLCASSPERDRSQETQYFGPGTRLLVL.

Comments on this clone: Distinct nucleotide sequences in the sample also encode this CDR3. V and J are TRBV4-2 and TRBJ1-2, with D possibly being TRBD1 (5 bases). Per germline, CDR1 LGHNA and CDR2 YNFKEQ. There are 14 residues in the CDR3. V was pared by 1 base and J by 2 bases, with 8 bases between. In DNA form, the CDR3 reads TGTGCCAGCAGCCAAGCAACAGGAAACTATGGCTACACCTTC. It specifies CASSQATGNYGYTF.

V usage is TRBV27 and J usage is TRBJ2-7, with D possibly matching TRBD2 (6 bases). The CDR3 is 15 residues long. V was shortened by 6 bases and J by 0 bases, with 15 bases between the two germline ends. Germline lookup yields CDR1 MNHEY and CDR2 SMNVEV (reference sequence). CDR3 DNA: TGTGCCAGCAGCTCCGGGTCCGGGGGCTCCTACGAGCAGTACTTC. Encoded protein: CASSSGSGGSYEQYF.

The rearrangement uses TRBV18 and TRBJ2-2; 9 bases align to TRBD2. Germline values: CDR1 KGHSH, CDR2 LQKENI. With 3 bases clipped from V and 6 bases from J, the junction kept 5 bases outside the gene matches. The CDR3 runs 15 residues. The CDR3 bases are TGTGCCAGCTCACCCCGGACTAGCGTGCCCGGGGAGCTGTTTTTT. The encoded protein is CASSPRTSVPGELFF.

This clone was observed a handful of times. The chain has TRBV6-1 and TRBJ1-2; the D gene is possibly TRBD1 (6 bases). The germline V gene encodes CDR1 MNHNS and CDR2 SASEGT. The V and J ends lost 2 bases and 5 bases respectively, with 12 bases between them. This CDR3 contains 14 residues. CDR3 coding DNA: TGTGCCAGCAGTGAACAGGGGCTACCGTATGGCTACACCTTC. It specifies CASSEQGLPYGYTF.

The gene calls are TRBV28 and TRBJ1-4; possible D gene TRBD1, 6 bases. This CDR3 comprises 15 residues. V lost 2 bases and J lost 5, with 12 bases in between. Germline V lookup: CDR1 MDHEN, CDR2 SYDVKM. The CDR3 loop is CASSLQGLGNEKLFF. DNA of the CDR3: TGTGCCAGCAGTTTACAGGGGCTCGGGAATGAAAAACTGTTTTTT. Full variable domain (rest looked up from reference TRBV28 and TRBJ1-4): DVKVTQSSRYLVKRTGEKVFLECVQDMDHENMFWYRQDPGLGLRLIYFSYDVKMKEKGDIPEGYSVSREKKERFSLILESASTNQTSMYLCASSLQGLGNEKLFFGSGTQLSVL.